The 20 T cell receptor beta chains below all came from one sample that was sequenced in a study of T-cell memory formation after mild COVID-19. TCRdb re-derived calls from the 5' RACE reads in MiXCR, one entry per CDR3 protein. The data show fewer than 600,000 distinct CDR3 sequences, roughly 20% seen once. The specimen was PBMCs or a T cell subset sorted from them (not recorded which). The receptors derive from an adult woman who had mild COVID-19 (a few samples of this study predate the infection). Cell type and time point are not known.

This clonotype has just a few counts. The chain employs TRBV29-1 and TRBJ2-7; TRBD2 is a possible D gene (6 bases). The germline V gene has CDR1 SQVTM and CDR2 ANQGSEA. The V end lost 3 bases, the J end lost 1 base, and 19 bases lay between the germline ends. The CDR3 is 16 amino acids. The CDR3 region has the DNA TGCAGCGTTGACGCGGCAAGCAAAGGGAGGTCCTACGAGCAGTACTTC. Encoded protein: CSVDAASKGRSYEQYF.

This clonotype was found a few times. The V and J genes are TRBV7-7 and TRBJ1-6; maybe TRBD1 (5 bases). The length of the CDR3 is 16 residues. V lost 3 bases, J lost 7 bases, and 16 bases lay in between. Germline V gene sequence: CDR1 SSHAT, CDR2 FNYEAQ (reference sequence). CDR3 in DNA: TGTGCCAGCAGCTTGGTGGACACCTCGCGGAATTCACCCCTCCACTTT. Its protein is CASSLVDTSRNSPLHF.

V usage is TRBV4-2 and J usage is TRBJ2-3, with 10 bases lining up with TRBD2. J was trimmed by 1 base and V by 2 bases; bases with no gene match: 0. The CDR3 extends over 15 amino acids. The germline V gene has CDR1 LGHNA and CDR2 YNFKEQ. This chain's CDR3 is CASSQLAGGTDTQYF. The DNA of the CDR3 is TGTGCCAGCAGCCAACTAGCGGGGGGCACAGATACGCAGTATTTT.

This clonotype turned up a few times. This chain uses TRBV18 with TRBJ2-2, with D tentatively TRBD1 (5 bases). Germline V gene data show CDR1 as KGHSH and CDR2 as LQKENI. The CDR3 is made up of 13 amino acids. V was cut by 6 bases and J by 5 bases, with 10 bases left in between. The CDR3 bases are TGTGCCAGCTCCACCCCAGGGACCGGGGAGCTGTTTTTT. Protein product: CASSTPGTGELFF.

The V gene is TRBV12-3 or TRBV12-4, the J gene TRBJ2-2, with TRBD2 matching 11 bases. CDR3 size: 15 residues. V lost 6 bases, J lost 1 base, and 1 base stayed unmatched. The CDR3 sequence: CASSGTSGNTGELFF. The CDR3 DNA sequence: TGTGCCAGCAGCGGGACTAGCGGGAACACCGGGGAGCTGTTTTTT.

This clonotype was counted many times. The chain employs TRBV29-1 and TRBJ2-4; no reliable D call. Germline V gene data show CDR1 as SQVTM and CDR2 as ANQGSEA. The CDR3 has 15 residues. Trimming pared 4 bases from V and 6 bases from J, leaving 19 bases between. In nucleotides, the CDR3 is TGCAGCGTTGGGGCCGCCACTATCTTGGGAAACATTCAGTACTTC. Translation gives CSVGAATILGNIQYF.

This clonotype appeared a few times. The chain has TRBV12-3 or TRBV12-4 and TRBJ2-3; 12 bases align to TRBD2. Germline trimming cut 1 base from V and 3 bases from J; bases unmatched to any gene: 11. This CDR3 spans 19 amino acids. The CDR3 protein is CASSLGGLAGPKWTDTQYF. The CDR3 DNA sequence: TGTGCCAGCAGTTTAGGGGGACTAGCGGGCCCCAAATGGACAGATACGCAGTATTTT.

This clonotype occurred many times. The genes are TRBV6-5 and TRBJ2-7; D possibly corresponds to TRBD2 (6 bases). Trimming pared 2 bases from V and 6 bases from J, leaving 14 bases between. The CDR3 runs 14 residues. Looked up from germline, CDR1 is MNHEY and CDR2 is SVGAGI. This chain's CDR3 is CASSYTDRGSEQYF. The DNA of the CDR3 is TGTGCCAGCAGTTACACAGATCGGGGGTCCGAGCAGTACTTC.

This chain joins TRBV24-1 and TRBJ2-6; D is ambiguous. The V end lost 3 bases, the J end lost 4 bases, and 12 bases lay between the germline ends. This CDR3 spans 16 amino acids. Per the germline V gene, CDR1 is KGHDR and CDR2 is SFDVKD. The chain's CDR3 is CATSDRPFSGANVLTF. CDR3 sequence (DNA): TGTGCCACCAGTGATAGACCTTTCTCCGGGGCCAACGTCCTGACTTTC.

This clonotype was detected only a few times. CDR3 bases: TGCGCCAGCACCCGCCGGGGCTCCTACAATGAGCAGTTCTTC. This codes for CASTRRGSYNEQFF. J is TRBJ2-1 and V is TRBV5-1, with a weak D call TRBD2 (5 bases). The CDR3 covers 14 residues. Germline CDR1 is SGHRS and CDR2 is YFSETQ. V shed 6 bases and J shed 0 bases, with 10 bases lying between them.

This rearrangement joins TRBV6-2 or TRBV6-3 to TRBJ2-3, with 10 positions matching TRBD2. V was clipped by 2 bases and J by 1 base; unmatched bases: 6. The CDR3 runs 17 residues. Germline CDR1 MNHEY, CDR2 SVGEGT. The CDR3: CASSYPSGRARTDTQYF. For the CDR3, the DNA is TGTGCCAGCAGTTACCCAAGCGGGAGGGCCCGCACAGATACGCAGTATTTT.

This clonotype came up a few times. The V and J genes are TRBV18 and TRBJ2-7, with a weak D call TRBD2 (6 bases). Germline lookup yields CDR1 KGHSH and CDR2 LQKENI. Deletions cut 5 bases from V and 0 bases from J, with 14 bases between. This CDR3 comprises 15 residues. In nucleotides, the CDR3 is TGTGCCAGCTCATACGCGGGGCTGAGCTCCTACGAGCAGTACTTC. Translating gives CASSYAGLSSYEQYF.

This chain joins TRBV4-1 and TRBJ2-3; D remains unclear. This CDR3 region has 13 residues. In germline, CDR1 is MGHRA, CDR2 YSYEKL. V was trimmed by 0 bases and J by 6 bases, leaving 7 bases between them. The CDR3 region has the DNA TGCGCCAGCAGCCAAGATAGCCCTGATACGCAGTATTTT. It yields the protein CASSQDSPDTQYF.

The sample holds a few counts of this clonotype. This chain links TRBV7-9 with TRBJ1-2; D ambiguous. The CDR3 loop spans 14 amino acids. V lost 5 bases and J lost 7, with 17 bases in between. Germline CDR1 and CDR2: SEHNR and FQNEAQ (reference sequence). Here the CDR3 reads CASSETESLLGYTF. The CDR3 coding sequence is TGTGCCAGCAGCGAAACCGAGTCCTTACTTGGCTACACCTTC.

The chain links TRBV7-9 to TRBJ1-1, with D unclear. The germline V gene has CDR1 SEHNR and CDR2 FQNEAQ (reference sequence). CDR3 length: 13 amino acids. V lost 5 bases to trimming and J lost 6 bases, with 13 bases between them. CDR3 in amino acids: CASSPGEYPEAFF. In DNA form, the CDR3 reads TGTGCCAGCAGCCCTGGCGAGTACCCTGAAGCTTTCTTT.

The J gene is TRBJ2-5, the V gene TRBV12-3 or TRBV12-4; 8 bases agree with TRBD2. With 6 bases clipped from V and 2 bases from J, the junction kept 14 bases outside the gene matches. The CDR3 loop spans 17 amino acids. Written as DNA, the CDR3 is TGTGCCAGCAGCCCACTGGTGGGCGGGGGGCCACAAGAGACCCAGTACTTC. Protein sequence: CASSPLVGGGPQETQYF.

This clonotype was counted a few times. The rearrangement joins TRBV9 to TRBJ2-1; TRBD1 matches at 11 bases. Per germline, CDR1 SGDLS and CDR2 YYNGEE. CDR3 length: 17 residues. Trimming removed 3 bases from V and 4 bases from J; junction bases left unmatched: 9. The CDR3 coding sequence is TGTGCCAGCAGCGAAGGTGGGACAGGGGGTAATTACAATGAGCAGTTCTTC. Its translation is CASSEGGTGGNYNEQFF. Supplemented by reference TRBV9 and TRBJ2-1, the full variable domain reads DSGVTQTPKHLITATGQRVTLRCSPRSGDLSVYWYQQSLDQGLQFLIQYYNGEERAKGNILERFSAQQFPDLHSELNLSSLELGDSALYFCASSEGGTGGNYNEQFFGPGTRLTVL.

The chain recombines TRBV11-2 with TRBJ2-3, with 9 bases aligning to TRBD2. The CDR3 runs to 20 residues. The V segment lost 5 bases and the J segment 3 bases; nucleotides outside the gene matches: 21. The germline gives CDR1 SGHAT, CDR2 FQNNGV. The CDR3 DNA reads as TGTGCCAGCAGCCCAAGGACAGTTAGCGGGAGTCGTTGGGGAACAGATACGCAGTATTTT. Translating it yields CASSPRTVSGSRWGTDTQYF.

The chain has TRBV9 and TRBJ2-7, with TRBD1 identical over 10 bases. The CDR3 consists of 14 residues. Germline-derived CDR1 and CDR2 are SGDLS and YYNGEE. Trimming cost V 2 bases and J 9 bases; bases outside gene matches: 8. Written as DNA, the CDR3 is TGTGCCAGCAGCGTCTCCGGGACAGGGGATGTGCAGTACTTC. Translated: CASSVSGTGDVQYF.

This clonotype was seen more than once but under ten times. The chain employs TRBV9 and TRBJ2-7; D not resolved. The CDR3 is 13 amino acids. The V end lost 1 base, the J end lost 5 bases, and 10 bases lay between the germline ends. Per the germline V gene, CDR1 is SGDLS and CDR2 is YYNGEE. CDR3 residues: CASSVLSSDEQYF. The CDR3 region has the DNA TGTGCCAGCAGCGTACTTAGCAGCGACGAGCAGTACTTC.